Listed below are T cell receptor beta chains from one sample, sequenced in a study of blood T cell repertoires in COVID-19. The table came from immunoSEQ multiplex PCR; TCRdb's copy has only in-frame clones and leaves some out. The repertoire holds around 270,000 clones, with around 92% as singletons. Material: peripheral blood. These receptors all come from a person in their late teens or twenties with COVID-19, enrolled during active disease. The CDR3 runs from the conserved cysteine through the conserved F or W. A D gene is named only where the DNA matches it firmly. Part of the rows lack a size; the others show once, few, many or a class for expanded clones.

v_call	d_call	j_call	clone_size	cdr3_aa	cdr3_nt
TRBV6-5	.	TRBJ2-7	.	CASNRLAFDEQYF	TGTGCCAGCAATCGTCTAGCTTTCGACGAGCAGTACTTC
TRBV6-5	TRBD2	TRBJ2-3	.	CASSYGELAGDTQYF	TGTGCCAGCAGTTATGGTGAACTAGCGGGAGATACGCAGTATTTT
TRBV15	TRBD1	TRBJ1-4	.	CATSREPQGGTNEKLFF	TGTGCCACCAGCAGAGAACCACAGGGGGGAACTAATGAAAAACTGTTTTTT
TRBV7-2	.	TRBJ2-1	.	CASSLSYNEQFF	TGTGCCAGCAGCCTAAGTTACAATGAGCAGTTCTTC
TRBV11-2	TRBD2	TRBJ2-3	.	CASSSSWTSGDSTDTQYF	TGTGCCAGCAGCTCCAGCTGGACTAGCGGGGATAGCACAGATACGCAGTATTTT
TRBV9	.	TRBJ1-1	few	CASSVDSLNTEAFF	TGTGCCAGCAGCGTGGACAGCTTGAACACTGAAGCTTTCTTT
TRBV29-1	TRBD2	TRBJ2-4	few	CSVERSGGDIQYF	TGCAGCGTTGAACGTTCCGGGGGGGACATTCAGTACTTC
TRBV6-5	.	TRBJ2-5	.	CASSLVEQETQYF	TGTGCCAGCAGCTTAGTGGAGCAAGAGACCCAGTACTTC
TRBV29-1	TRBD1	TRBJ1-2	once	CSVDPGTGDGYTF	TGCAGCGTTGATCCCGGGACAGGGGATGGCTACACCTTC
TRBV7-3	TRBD2	TRBJ2-5	.	CASSLGSGKTQYF	TGTGCCAGCAGCTTAGGTAGCGGGAAGACCCAGTACTTC
TRBV27	TRBD2	TRBJ2-1	once	CASSPLAGGPHEQFF	TGTGCCAGCAGCCCCCTAGCGGGAGGGCCCCATGAGCAGTTCTTC
TRBV5-1	TRBD2	TRBJ2-1	once	CARSLGGGLAVTYNEQFF	TGCGCCCGCAGCTTGGGGGGGGGACTAGCGGTCACCTACAATGAGCAGTTCTTC
TRBV18	.	TRBJ2-7	.	CASSRASETYEQYF	TGTGCCAGCTCGCGAGCCAGCGAAACCTACGAGCAGTACTTC
TRBV28	.	TRBJ1-1	.	CASSSMTGSTLYDTEAFF	TGTGCCAGCAGTTCGATGACAGGCTCCACCCTCTACGACACTGAAGCTTTCTTT
TRBV19	.	TRBJ1-1	.	CASTGRGNTEAFF	TGTGCCAGCACGGGGAGGGGGAACACTGAAGCTTTCTTT
TRBV9	TRBD2	TRBJ2-4	few	CASSPGLAINIQYF	TGTGCCAGCAGCCCCGGACTAGCCATAAACATTCAGTACTTC
TRBV7-9	TRBD2	TRBJ2-7	.	CASSRRTSGSEQYF	TGTGCCAGCAGCCGTAGGACTAGCGGGAGCGAGCAGTACTTC
TRBV28	TRBD2	TRBJ2-3	.	CASSWPQLAGGASTDTQYF	TGTGCCAGCAGTTGGCCCCAACTAGCGGGAGGTGCTAGCACAGATACGCAGTATTTT
TRBV12-1	.	TRBJ2-2	.	CASSSSTSGPRTGELFF	TGTGCCAGCAGCTCCTCGACTAGCGGTCCCAGGACCGGGGAGCTGTTTTTT
TRBV6-1	.	TRBJ1-5	.	CASSDRAGWKDQPQHF	TGTGCCAGCAGTGATAGGGCAGGGTGGAAAGATCAGCCCCAGCATTTT
TRBV5-1	TRBD2	TRBJ2-3	.	CASSSHQGVAGFSTDTQYF	TGCGCCAGCAGCTCCCATCAAGGGGTAGCGGGTTTTAGCACAGATACGCAGTATTTT
TRBV7-2	TRBD2	TRBJ2-5	.	CASSPTSGRGQYF	TGTGCCAGCAGCCCCACTAGCGGGAGGGGCCAGTACTTC
TRBV24-1	TRBD1	TRBJ2-2	.	CATSDSNRDRGYTGELFF	TGTGCCACCAGTGACAGTAACCGGGACAGGGGGTACACCGGGGAGCTGTTTTTT
TRBV13	TRBD2	TRBJ2-3	.	CASSSPGVASGSGSTDTQYF	TGTGCCAGCAGCTCACCGGGGGTAGCTAGCGGGAGTGGGAGCACAGATACGCAGTATTTT
TRBV6-2/TRBV6-3	.	TRBJ2-2	.	CASSYDLGWFSSTGELFF	TGTGCCAGCAGTTACGATCTAGGTTGGTTCTCCAGCACCGGGGAGCTGTTTTTT
TRBV28	.	TRBJ2-2	.	CASSLWDLTNTGELFF	TGTGCCAGCAGTTTGTGGGACTTGACGAACACCGGGGAGCTGTTTTTT
TRBV25-1	TRBD1	TRBJ2-2	.	CASTRQGTTGELFF	TGTGCCAGCACCCGACAGGGGACAACCGGGGAGCTGTTTTTT
TRBV3-1/TRBV3-2	.	TRBJ1-3	.	CASSQSNREVGTIYF	TGTGCCAGCAGCCAAAGTAACAGGGAAGTAGGGACCATATATTTT
TRBV7-2	TRBD2	TRBJ2-7	.	CASSLAGGPNEQYF	TGTGCCAGCAGCTTAGCGGGAGGGCCAAACGAGCAGTACTTC
TRBV29-1	.	TRBJ1-1	.	CSGYLDGDEFLNTEAFF	TGCAGCGGCTACCTCGACGGGGATGAGTTTTTGAACACTGAAGCTTTCTTT
TRBV7-9	TRBD1	TRBJ1-1	.	CASSSRQGWDEAFF	TGTGCCAGCAGCTCTCGACAGGGTTGGGATGAAGCTTTCTTT
TRBV27	.	TRBJ2-3	.	CASSFLRDTQYF	TGTGCCAGCAGTTTTCTCAGAGATACGCAGTATTTT
TRBV4-1	.	TRBJ2-1	.	CASSQVLATEQFF	TGCGCCAGCAGCCAAGTACTAGCCACTGAGCAGTTCTTC
TRBV19	TRBD1	TRBJ2-2	.	CASSIGLYRQGAVTGELFF	TGTGCCAGTAGTATTGGGTTATATAGGCAGGGGGCGGTCACCGGGGAGCTGTTTTTT
TRBV24-1	.	TRBJ2-2	.	CATSPAGKLNTGELFF	TGTGCCACTAGCCCTGCAGGGAAGTTGAACACCGGGGAGCTGTTTTTT
TRBV19	.	TRBJ2-1	.	CASSIGFGIEQFF	TGTGCCAGTAGTATAGGTTTCGGGATTGAGCAGTTCTTC
TRBV5-5	.	TRBJ1-4	.	CASSPGETTNEKLFF	TGTGCCAGCAGCCCGGGGGAGACAACTAATGAAAAACTGTTTTTT
TRBV29-1	TRBD2	TRBJ2-1	.	CSGASGIYNEQFF	TGCAGCGGGGCTAGCGGGATATACAATGAGCAGTTCTTC
TRBV19	TRBD2	TRBJ2-7	.	CASSPLAGLGYEQYF	TGTGCCAGTAGTCCCCTAGCGGGACTGGGCTACGAGCAGTACTTC
TRBV21-1	.	TRBJ1-1	.	CASSKAQANTLTAEAFF	TGTGCCAGCAGCAAAGCGCAGGCGAATACACTTACTGCTGAAGCTTTCTTT
TRBV19	.	TRBJ2-1	.	CASSITLGRYEQFF	TGTGCCAGTAGTATAACCCTGGGCAGATATGAGCAGTTCTTC
TRBV11-2	.	TRBJ2-3	.	CASSLEATQYF	TGTGCCAGCAGCTTAGAGGCTACGCAGTATTTT
TRBV6-5	.	TRBJ2-1	once	CASSITRSNEQFF	TGTGCCAGCAGTATAACACGCTCGAATGAGCAGTTCTTC
TRBV7-9	.	TRBJ2-5	.	CASSSSQETQYF	TGTGCCAGCAGCTCCTCCCAAGAGACCCAGTACTTC
TRBV6-1	TRBD1	TRBJ1-5	.	CASSDRDRDGNQPQHF	TGTGCCAGCAGTGACCGGGACAGGGATGGAAATCAGCCCCAGCATTTT
TRBV2	TRBD2	TRBJ2-4	.	CASSAIPGLAGGPDIQYF	TGTGCCAGCAGTGCTATTCCGGGACTAGCGGGAGGGCCAGACATTCAGTACTTC
TRBV19	.	TRBJ1-2	.	CASRPPGTPYGYTF	TGTGCCAGTAGACCCCCCGGGACTCCTTATGGCTACACCTTC
TRBV19	TRBD2	TRBJ2-3	.	CASTSLAGGPRSTDTQYF	TGTGCCAGTACTTCGCTAGCGGGAGGGCCTCGGTCCACAGATACGCAGTATTTT
TRBV5-6	TRBD1	TRBJ2-7	.	CASSHDRGRHYEQYF	TGTGCCAGCAGCCATGACAGGGGGCGCCACTACGAGCAGTACTTC
TRBV19	TRBD2	TRBJ2-7	.	CASSHGTSGSYEQYF	TGTGCCAGTAGCCACGGGACTAGCGGGAGCTACGAGCAGTACTTC
TRBV27	TRBD1	TRBJ1-1	.	CASRAGTGRTEAFF	TGTGCCAGCAGAGCCGGGACAGGTCGAACTGAAGCTTTCTTT
TRBV9	.	TRBJ1-2	.	CASSVGELEGYTF	TGTGCCAGCAGCGTAGGGGAGCTAGAGGGCTACACCTTC
TRBV25-1	.	TRBJ1-1	.	CASSYGTRNTEAFF	TGTGCCAGCAGTTACGGGACACGAAACACTGAAGCTTTCTTT